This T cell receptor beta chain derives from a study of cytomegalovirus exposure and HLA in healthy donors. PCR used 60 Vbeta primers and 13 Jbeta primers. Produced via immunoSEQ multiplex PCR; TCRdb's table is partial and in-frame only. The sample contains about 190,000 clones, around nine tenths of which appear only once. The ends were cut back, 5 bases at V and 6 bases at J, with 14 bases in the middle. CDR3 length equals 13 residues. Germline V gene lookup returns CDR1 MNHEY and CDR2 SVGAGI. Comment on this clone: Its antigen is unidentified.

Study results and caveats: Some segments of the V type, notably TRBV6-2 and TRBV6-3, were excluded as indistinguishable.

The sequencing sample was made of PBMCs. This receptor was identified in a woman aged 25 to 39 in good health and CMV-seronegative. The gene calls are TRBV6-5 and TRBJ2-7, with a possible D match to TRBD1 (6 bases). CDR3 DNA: TGTGCCAGCAGTGAAGGTCAGGGGACCGAGCAGTACTTC. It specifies CASSEGQGTEQYF.